Here is one T cell receptor beta chain with its context. The entry originates in a study of cytomegalovirus exposure and HLA in healthy donors. Per germline, CDR1 SGHRS and CDR2 YFSETQ. The CDR3 runs to 14 residues. Vbeta (60) and Jbeta (13) primers were used in the PCR. Libraries were prepared by immunoSEQ multiplex PCR; TCRdb keeps only in-frame clonotypes and omits some of them. The data contain around 100,000 clones, 74% of them singletons. This sequence was found in a man aged 50-59 years in good health and CMV-seropositive. The V and J genes are TRBV5-1 and TRBJ2-5; D might be TRBD1 (6 bases). The J call is uncertain, as TRBJ2-7 better fits the DNA end. The specimen was PBMCs. The CDR3 here is CASSPSTGRDEQYF. The CDR3 nucleotides are TGCGCCAGCAGCCCGTCGACAGGTAGGGACGAGCAGTACTTC.